This T cell receptor (beta chain) came from a study of blood T cell repertoires in COVID-19. This CDR3 region has 15 residues. Germline V CDR1 and CDR2: WNHNN, SYGVQD (reference sequence). Trimming shortened V by 3 bases and J by 3 bases, and 12 bases separated the two germline ends. Sequencing used immunoSEQ multiplex PCR; TCRdb keeps in-frame clones, though not all of them. This table holds about 220,000 clones, 84% found once. This clone was picked up a small number of times. The sequenced sample consisted of PBMCs or T cells enriched from blood (not recorded which). The rearrangement joins TRBV10-1 to TRBJ2-4; tentative D call: TRBD2 (5 bases). The sequence came from a woman aged 40 to 55 who had recovered from COVID-19. The CDR3 region has the DNA TGCGCCAGCAGTGAAGGAGGTCTCGGCAAAAACATTCAGTACTTC. Residues: CASSEGGLGKNIQYF.